Presented here are 32 T cell receptor beta chains from one specimen sequenced in a study of tumor-infiltrating lymphocytes in primary liver carcinoma. A primer in the constant region served to generate TCR beta cDNA from 500 ng of total RNA. Three rounds of nested multiplex PCR with slightly modified ARM-PCR produced TCR beta libraries. A C-beta reverse primer was combined with TRBV1-TRBV30 forward primers in the first two PCR rounds, and each round had around 11 cycles. MiXCR was run by TCRdb on the multiplex PCR reads, yielding one entry per CDR3 protein. In the table there are fewer than 250,000 distinct CDR3 sequences, around four fifths of which are singletons. Investigators took RNA and DNA out together from approximately 22-30 mg of unsorted bulk tissue. Sample: tumor tissue from primary liver carcinoma. These receptors were taken from a man aged 35-49 years with primary liver carcinoma and hepatitis B virus infection.

Remarks on this clonotype: The junction departs from germline at one end; a sequencing error may be responsible. J is TRBJ2-1 and V is TRBV6-6; D might be TRBD2 (5 bases). The CDR3 has 15 amino acids. The germline CDR1 and CDR2 sequences are MNHNY and SVGAGI (reference sequence). The CDR3 spells CVSSPWTDSYNEQLF. The DNA for the CDR3 is TGTGTCAGCAGTCCCTGGACGGACTCCTACAATGAGCAGTTGTTC.

Concerning this clonotype: One junction end does not reproduce the germline sequence, and a read error may be involved. This rearrangement joins TRBV29-1 to TRBJ1-2, with TRBD1 identical over 7 bases. The germline V gene has CDR1 SQVTM and CDR2 ANQGSEA. The CDR3 totals 14 residues. Here the CDR3 reads CRVERDSGNYGYTF. The CDR3 region has the DNA TGCAGGGTTGAAAGGGACAGTGGGAACTATGGCTACACCTTC.

Of note for this clonotype: This CDR3 is missing its conserved last phenylalanine or tryptophan, likely due to a read error. The chain joins TRBV10-1 to TRBJ2-7; D perhaps matches TRBD2 (6 bases). There are 14 residues in the CDR3. Per the germline V gene, CDR1 is WNHNN and CDR2 is SYGVQD (reference sequence). Trimming took off 7 bases at V and 3 bases at J, with 16 bases between the two ends. The CDR3 nucleotides read TGCGCCAGCACTCCCGGGGGAATGATCTACGAGCAGTACTTA. Protein product: CASTPGGMIYEQYL.

As concerns this clonotype: Germline and junction disagree at one end, which may indicate a read error. This sequence joins TRBV28 and TRBJ2-1; 7 bases line up with TRBD2. The germline CDR1 and CDR2 sequences are MDHEN and SYDVKM. This CDR3 has 13 residues. In DNA, the CDR3 is TGTGACAGCAGCCTCGGGGCTAGCGGTGAGCAGTTCTTC. It translates to CDSSLGASGEQFF.

Comments on this clonotype: Because the CDR3 is missing its conserved closing phenylalanine or tryptophan, this is likely a read error. This rearrangement joins TRBV29-1 to TRBJ2-1; 14 nucleotides align to TRBD2. In germline, CDR1 is SQVTM, CDR2 ANQGSEA. V was clipped by 7 bases and J by 11 bases; unmatched bases: 10. The CDR3 totals 14 residues. CDR3 in amino acids: CSDYLGTSGGQQFV. The DNA for the CDR3 is TGCAGCGACTATCTTGGGACTAGCGGGGGCCAGCAGTTCGTC.

The V and J genes are TRBV28 and TRBJ2-1; D may be TRBD1 (5 bases). V was shortened by 4 bases and J by 10 bases, with 23 bases between the two germline ends. Looked up from germline, CDR1 is MDHEN and CDR2 is SYDVKM. This CDR3 spans 16 amino acids. The CDR3 sequence: CASSWEQAVLRWEQFF. The DNA for the CDR3 is TGTGCCAGCAGTTGGGAACAGGCTGTACTACGATGGGAGCAGTTCTTC.

With regard to this clonotype: This could be a read error, since a much larger clone is one nucleotide away. The V gene is TRBV5-1, the J gene TRBJ2-2; possibly TRBD2 for D (5 bases). With 4 bases removed from V and 3 bases from J, the gap between germline ends came to 10 bases. CDR1 is SGHRS and CDR2 is YFSETQ in the germline V gene. CDR3 size: 14 residues. The CDR3: CASSRRSDTGELFF. The CDR3 region has the DNA TGCGCCAGCAGCAGGAGGTCGGACACCGGGGAGCTGTTTTTT.

Comment on this clonotype: The missing conserved phenylalanine or tryptophan at the end of this CDR3 makes a read error likely. The rearrangement links TRBV6-6 to TRBJ2-7; D could derive from TRBD1 or TRBD2 (6 bases each). This CDR3 is built from 15 residues. From germline, CDR1 is MNHNY and CDR2 SVGAGI (reference sequence). The CDR3 DNA follows: TGTTCCAGCAGTTACCCTGAAGGGGGAGGAGACGAGCAGTACCTC. Translated, it gives CSSSYPEGGGDEQYL.

For this clonotype: One base away lies a much larger clone, so this may be a sequencing read error. The chain employs TRBV5-8 and TRBJ2-5, with D possibly being TRBD1 (6 bases). CDR3 length: 13 residues. The V end lost 5 bases, the J end lost 4 bases, and 12 bases lay between the germline ends. The germline gives CDR1 SGHTS, CDR2 YDEGEE. The CDR3 coding sequence is TGTGCCAGCAGACGGGACATCGGAGAGACCCAGTACTTC. It specifies CASRRDIGETQYF.

At least ten counts were recorded for this clonotype. The V call is TRBV6-6, the J call TRBJ2-3; 8 bases are a match to TRBD2. V gave up 6 bases and J gave up 2 bases; unmatched junction bases: 13. Germline V gene lookup returns CDR1 MNHNY and CDR2 SVGAGI (reference sequence). This CDR3 is 17 amino acids long. The CDR3 DNA follows: TGTGCCAGCAGACCGCAGGGTACTAGCGGTCTCACAGATACGCAGTATTTT. This encodes CASRPQGTSGLTDTQYF.

This clonotype has only a few counts. This may stem from a read error, because a much larger clone lies one nucleotide away. The chain employs TRBV10-3 and TRBJ2-1; D remains ambiguous. Trimming removed 10 bases from V and 5 bases from J, with 15 bases in between. The CDR3 is 13 residues long. Germline values: CDR1 ENHRY, CDR2 SYGVKD. In nucleotides, the CDR3 is TGTGCCAACCGGGTGACTCCAGACAATGAGCAGTTCTTC. Its translation: CANRVTPDNEQFF.

The chain uses TRBV6-2 or TRBV6-3 and TRBJ2-1; D not certain. CDR3 size: 15 residues. Germline CDR1 reads MNHEY; CDR2 reads SVGEGT. V lost 3 bases and J lost 10, with 19 bases in between. CDR3 sequence (DNA): TGTGCCAGCAGTTATATCGATAGTGGCCAGTCGGAGCAGTTCTTC. Its protein is CASSYIDSGQSEQFF.

The V call is TRBV29-1, the J call TRBJ1-1; maybe TRBD1 (6 bases). Trimming left V 6 bases short and J 7 bases short, with 21 bases between. Germline values: CDR1 SQVTM, CDR2 ANQGSEA. This CDR3 contains 14 residues. CDR3 loop: CSVLLIQGRSEAFF. The CDR3 region has the DNA TGCAGCGTCCTACTCATCCAGGGGAGGAGTGAAGCTTTCTTT.

V usage is TRBV5-4 and J usage is TRBJ2-5; 10 nucleotides line up with TRBD2. V was pared by 3 bases and J by 3 bases, with 17 bases of the junction left unmatched. Germline V gene data show CDR1 as SGHNT and CDR2 as YYREEE (reference sequence). CDR3 length equals 19 residues. CDR3 in amino acids: CASSWSVAAGGLSEETQYF. CDR3 nucleotides: TGTGCCAGCAGCTGGAGTGTGGCAGCGGGAGGGCTAAGTGAAGAGACCCAGTACTTC.

With regard to this clonotype: Given the absence of the conserved phenylalanine or tryptophan at the CDR3 end, a read error is likely. The V call is TRBV5-6, the J call TRBJ2-3; 7 bases are shared with TRBD2. J was trimmed by 6 bases and V by 4 bases; bases with no gene match: 8. The CDR3 contains 14 residues. The germline V gene has CDR1 SGHDT and CDR2 YYEEEE. Written as DNA, the CDR3 is TGTGCCAGCAGCCCAGGGACTATAGAGGATACGCAGTATCTT. Its translation: CASSPGTIEDTQYL.

At least ten counts were recorded for this clonotype. The rearrangement uses TRBV28 and TRBJ1-2, with TRBD1 identical over 9 bases. The CDR3 runs to 14 residues. CDR1 MDHEN and CDR2 SYDVKM come from the germline V gene. The V and J ends lost 6 bases and 4 bases, in that order; junction bases with no gene match: 6. The CDR3 DNA is TGTGCCAGCAGGTTCTTGGGACAGGGCTATGGCTACACCTTC. It translates to CASRFLGQGYGYTF.

The chain employs TRBV6-6 and TRBJ1-1; 7 bases map to TRBD1. The CDR3 covers 13 residues. J lost 5 bases, V lost 10 bases, and 10 bases had no gene match. Germline assignment: CDR1 MNHNY and CDR2 SVGAGI (reference sequence). Here the CDR3 DNA reads TGTGCCACCATCACAGGGGCGACTACTGAAGCTTTCTTT. The encoded protein is CATITGATTEAFF.

Note on this clonotype: Possible read error: a much larger clone is one base away. This sequence joins TRBV5-1 and TRBJ2-2, with no clear D. Trimming removed 8 bases at V and 1 base at J, with 9 bases between. Germline V CDR1 and CDR2: SGHRS, YFSETQ. This CDR3 is 13 amino acids long. The CDR3 sequence is CASARGNTGELFF. CDR3 nucleotide sequence: TGCGCCAGTGCTAGAGGGAACACCGGGGAGCTGTTTTTT.

This clonotype appeared a few times. The chain recombines TRBV6-1 with TRBJ2-7; a possible D gene is TRBD2 (5 bases). This CDR3 is built from 14 residues. The V end lost 0 bases, the J end lost 8 bases, and 14 bases lay between the germline ends. CDR1 and CDR2 from the germline V gene are MNHNS and SASEGT. In nucleotides, the CDR3 is TGTGCCAGCAGTGAAGCGCGGGTTTCCTTCAAGCAGTACTTC. This codes for CASSEARVSFKQYF.

Concerning this clonotype itself: Since the CDR3 does not end with the conserved phenylalanine or tryptophan, this likely comes from a read error. This chain joins TRBV5-4 and TRBJ1-1; D uncertain. Germline V gene sequence: CDR1 SGHNT, CDR2 YYREEE (reference sequence). The CDR3 runs 15 residues. The CDR3 region is CARSSSTARDTEAFI. For the CDR3, the DNA is TGTGCCAGGAGCTCGTCGACCGCCCGGGACACTGAAGCTTTCATT.

A remark on this clonotype: Germline and junction disagree at one end, which may indicate a read error. V is TRBV4-2 and J is TRBJ2-6; TRBD2 agrees at 11 bases. Germline-derived CDR1 and CDR2 are LGHNA and YNFKEQ. The CDR3 spans 18 residues. CDR3 protein: CASSQVGTSGSWANVLTF. The CDR3 DNA reads TGTGCCAGCAGTCAAGTTGGGACTAGCGGTTCTTGGGCCAACGTCCTGACTTTC.

Of note for this clonotype: Relative to the germline gene, one junction end is altered; a read error may explain this. The chain employs TRBV29-1 and TRBJ2-1; TRBD2 agrees at 9 bases. The CDR3 extends over 13 amino acids. Germline V CDR1 and CDR2: SQVTM, ANQGSEA. The CDR3 spells CSGGTSRFNDQFF. The CDR3 region has the DNA TGCAGCGGGGGGACTAGCAGGTTTAATGACCAGTTCTTC.

The V gene is TRBV6-6, the J gene TRBJ2-1, with 8 bases matching TRBD2. Germline values: CDR1 MNHNY, CDR2 SVGAGI (reference sequence). V shed 10 bases and J 6 bases; nucleotides not matched to a gene: 17. CDR3 size: 16 residues. The DNA of the CDR3 is TGTGCCACTAGTTACCAGGGCGGGGGGCCCGGCAATGAGCAGTTCTTC. Translated: CATSYQGGGPGNEQFF.

With regard to this clonotype: The junction shows a germline mismatch at one end, possibly a read error. V gene TRBV11-1 combines with J gene TRBJ2-4, with 7 bases matching TRBD2. The CDR3 length is 17 residues. The germline CDR1 and CDR2 sequences are SGHAT and FQDESV (reference sequence). This CDR3 reads CASSFHGTIGSKNIHYF. In DNA form, the CDR3 reads TGTGCCAGCAGCTTTCACGGGACTATCGGGAGCAAAAACATTCATTACTTC.

As to this clonotype: It is likely a read error, because the conserved phenylalanine at the end of the CDR3 is missing. No DNA is shown, since the ends of the CDR3 on it are uncertain; the CDR3 is the one TCRdb lists. The chain joins TRBV4-2 to TRBJ1-2; TRBD1 is the table's D call, not checked against the DNA. Germline V gene data show CDR1 as LGHNA and CDR2 as YNFKEQ. From its first to its last residue, the CDR3 has 15 amino acids. This CDR3 reads CTSSQAGQGNYGHTY.

The gene calls are TRBV29-1 and TRBJ1-2, with a weak D call TRBD1 (5 bases). Trimming took off 7 bases at V and 5 bases at J, with 20 bases between the two ends. Germline CDR1 SQVTM, CDR2 ANQGSEA. The CDR3 loop spans 14 amino acids. Here the CDR3 reads CSAGDDTGFYGYTF. CDR3 sequence (DNA): TGCAGCGCCGGGGACGATACAGGATTTTATGGCTACACCTTC.

Points on this clonotype: A junction end diverges from the germline sequence, so it may reflect a read error. The chain couples TRBV4-3 to TRBJ1-3; D not resolved. The length of the CDR3 is 14 residues. Germline CDR1 reads LGHNA; CDR2 reads YSLEER. CDR3: CASNQEGYINTIYF. In DNA form, the CDR3 reads TGCGCCAGCAACCAAGAGGGCTATATAAACACCATATATTTT.

As to this clonotype: Its ends do not fully match the called genes, so a read error is possible. The chain joins TRBV29-1 to TRBJ1-1; 10 nucleotides line up with TRBD1. The CDR3 is 15 residues long. Germline V gives CDR1 SQVTM, CDR2 ANQGSEA. In nucleotides, the CDR3 is TGCAACGTGACAGGGGGCCTCCTCCTGGACACTGAAGCATTCTTT. Residues: CNVTGGLLLDTEAFF.

Regarding this clonotype: This could be a read error, since a much larger clone is one nucleotide away. The rearrangement joins TRBV5-1 to TRBJ2-7; TRBD2 agrees at 9 bases. Germline CDR1 and CDR2: SGHRS and YFSETQ. Trimming took 4 bases from V and 4 from J; bases not matched to a gene: 6. The CDR3 sequence is 14 residues long. For the CDR3, the DNA is TGCGCCAGCAGCCTAGGACTAGCGAGTTACGAGCAGTACTTC. Translation gives CASSLGLASYEQYF.

Worth noting for this clonotype: The junction shows a germline mismatch at one end, possibly a read error. The chain links TRBV29-1 to TRBJ1-2; possible D gene TRBD1, 5 bases. Germline V gene sequence: CDR1 SQVTM, CDR2 ANQGSEA. This CDR3 has 12 amino acids. The DNA for the CDR3 is TGCAGCACCCCCAGGGAGGGTAATGGCTACAGCTTC. Translation gives CSTPREGNGYSF.

Points on this clonotype: The CDR3 does not close with the conserved phenylalanine or tryptophan, likely indicating a read error. The DNA is omitted, as the CDR3 cannot be located on it reliably, and the CDR3 follows TCRdb's listing. J is TRBJ2-1 and V is TRBV29-1; TRBD2 is the table's D call, not checked against the DNA. CDR1 is SQVTM, CDR2 ANQGSEA, per germline. The CDR3 has 16 amino acids, counting both end residues. CDR3 residues: CSVEFWSGRITDEQIL.

The CDR3 region is CASSLFQGASDEQFF. The CDR3 DNA reads TGCGCCAGCAGCTTATTTCAGGGGGCTAGCGATGAGCAGTTCTTC. The chain links TRBV4-3 to TRBJ2-1; the match to TRBD1 covers 8 bases. V lost 5 bases to trimming and J lost 8 bases; unmatched junction nucleotides: 11. Germline CDR1 is LGHNA and CDR2 is YSLEER. CDR3 length: 15 amino acids.